This T cell receptor (beta chain) was sequenced during a study of blood T cell repertoires in COVID-19. Looking at the study overall: Samples came from the United States, Italy and Spain, spanning acute and convalescent COVID-19. PBMCs, B-cell-depleted T cells, or T cells provided the cDNA or gDNA that made up the material.

Original methodology: Nucleated cell number was recorded as an estimate derived from reference gene primer amplification. The method was immunoSEQ multiplex PCR; TCRdb's version includes in-frame clones alone and lacks a portion of them. V, J and clone size reflect that table, while D and trimming were determined from the DNA. Of around 190,000 clones in the sample, 70% to 90% were seen once. CDR3 size: 15 residues. V gave up 5 bases and J gave up 2 bases; unmatched junction bases: 4. CDR1 and CDR2 from the germline V gene are MNHEY and SMNVEV (reference sequence). The receptor was derived from a human donor in a cohort sampled during active COVID-19. This rearrangement joins TRBV27 to TRBJ1-3; 9 bases align to TRBD1. Sequences were obtained from peripheral blood. The DNA for the CDR3 is TGTGCCAGCAGTCCGGGGACAGGGCCTGGAAACACCATATATTTT. Protein: CASSPGTGPGNTIYF.